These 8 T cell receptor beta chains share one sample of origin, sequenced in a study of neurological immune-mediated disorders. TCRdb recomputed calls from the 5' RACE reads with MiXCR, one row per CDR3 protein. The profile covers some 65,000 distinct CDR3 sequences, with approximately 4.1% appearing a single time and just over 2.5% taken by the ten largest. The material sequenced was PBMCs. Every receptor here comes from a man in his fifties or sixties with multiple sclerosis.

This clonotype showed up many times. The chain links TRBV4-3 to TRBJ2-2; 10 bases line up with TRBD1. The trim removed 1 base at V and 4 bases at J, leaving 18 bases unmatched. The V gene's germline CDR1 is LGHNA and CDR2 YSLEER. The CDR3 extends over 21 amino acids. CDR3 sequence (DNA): TGCGCCAGCAGCCAAGTGGCCCCAAGTGGACAGGGGGACAGCCTCACCGGGGAGCTGTTTTTT. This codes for CASSQVAPSGQGDSLTGELFF.

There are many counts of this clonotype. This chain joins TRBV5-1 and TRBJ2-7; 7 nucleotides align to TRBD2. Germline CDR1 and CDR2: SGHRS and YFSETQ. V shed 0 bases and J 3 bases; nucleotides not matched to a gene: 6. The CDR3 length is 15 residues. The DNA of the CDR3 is TGCGCCAGCAGCTTGGCCTGGGGGGGTCTCTACGAGCAGTACTTC. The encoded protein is CASSLAWGGLYEQYF.

The CDR3 DNA is TGCGCCAGCAGCTTGGTTCGGGATAGTAACACCGGGGAGCTGTTTTTT. Encoded protein: CASSLVRDSNTGELFF. The chain has TRBV5-1 and TRBJ2-2; a weak D match, TRBD2 (5 bases). Between the trimmed V and J ends, which lost 0 bases and 2 bases, there was a span of 11 bases. CDR3 length equals 16 residues. CDR1 and CDR2 (germline): SGHRS, YFSETQ.

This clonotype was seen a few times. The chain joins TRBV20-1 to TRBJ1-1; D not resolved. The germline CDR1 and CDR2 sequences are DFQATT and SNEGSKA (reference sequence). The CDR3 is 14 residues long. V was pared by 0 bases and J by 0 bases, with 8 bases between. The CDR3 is CSAREAALNTEAFF. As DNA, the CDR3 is TGCAGTGCTAGAGAGGCAGCGTTGAACACTGAAGCTTTCTTT.

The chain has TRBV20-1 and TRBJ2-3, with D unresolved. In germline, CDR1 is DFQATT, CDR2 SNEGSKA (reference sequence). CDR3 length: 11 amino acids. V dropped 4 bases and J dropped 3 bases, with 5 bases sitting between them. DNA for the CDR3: TGCAGTGCTACGGAGACAGATACGCAGTATTTT. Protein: CSATETDTQYF.

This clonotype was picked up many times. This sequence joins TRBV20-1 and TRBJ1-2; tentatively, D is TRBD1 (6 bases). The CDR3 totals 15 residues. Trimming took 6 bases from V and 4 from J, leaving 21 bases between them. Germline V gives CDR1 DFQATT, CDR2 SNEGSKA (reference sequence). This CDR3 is CSATRDIRRGYGYTF. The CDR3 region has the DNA TGCAGTGCCACCCGGGACATTCGACGGGGCTATGGCTACACCTTC.

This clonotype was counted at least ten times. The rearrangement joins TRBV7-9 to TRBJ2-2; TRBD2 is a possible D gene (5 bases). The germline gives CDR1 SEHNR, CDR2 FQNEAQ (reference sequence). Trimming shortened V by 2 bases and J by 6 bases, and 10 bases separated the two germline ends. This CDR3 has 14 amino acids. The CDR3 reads CASSLRAGAGELFF. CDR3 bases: TGTGCCAGCAGCTTACGTGCCGGGGCCGGGGAGCTGTTTTTT.

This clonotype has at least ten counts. DNA for the CDR3: TGTGCCAGCAGCTCCACAGGGGATAGCAATCAGCCCCAGCATTTT. Residues: CASSSTGDSNQPQHF. V and J are TRBV11-2 and TRBJ1-5; TRBD1 aligns across 7 bases. Germline CDR1 is SGHAT and CDR2 is FQNNGV. CDR3 length equals 15 residues. J was trimmed by 0 bases and V by 4 bases; bases with no gene match: 3.